The rows below give T cell receptor beta chains drawn from one sample of a study of T cell repertoires in cytomegalovirus infection. TCRdb redid the calling of the reads with MiXCR, one entry per CDR3 protein. This sample has around 74,000 distinct CDR3 sequences, with 3.7% found just once. Sequencing was carried out using PBMCs. Receptors were obtained from a human donor in good health (CMV status not recorded). Some clones in this sample may be carry-over from other donors' samples. CDR3s include the opening cysteine and the closing phenylalanine or tryptophan. Each record gives: J gene, V gene, CDR3 protein.

TRBJ2-7,TRBV5-1,CASSPTGTGTVQYF
TRBJ2-7,TRBV7-9,CASSLLDEQYF
TRBJ2-7,TRBV7-4,CASSRDTGEQYF
TRBJ2-4,TRBV4-3,CASSQDGGAIQYF
TRBJ1-1,TRBV23-1,CVPRLNTEAFF
TRBJ2-7,TRBV28,CASSFLSRDRGTYEQYF
TRBJ1-5,TRBV7-2,CASSTRVGNQPQHF
TRBJ2-1,TRBV19,CASRPHYIEDRLSINEQFF
TRBJ1-3,TRBV18,CASSPPLGISGNTIYF
TRBJ1-1,TRBV25-1,CASYHRGGVNTEAFF
TRBJ2-3,TRBV7-2,CASSLSNRVRTDTQYF
TRBJ2-1,TRBV7-8,CASSLGTGDMNEQFF
TRBJ1-3,TRBV3-1,CASNKGGSGNTIYF
TRBJ2-6,TRBV19,CASSIVGAGSGANVLTF
TRBJ2-3,TRBV7-2,CASSSPSGAPPRTDTQYF
TRBJ1-2,TRBV20-1,CSAGKANYGYTF
TRBJ2-3,TRBV7-2,CASARRTLAGDTQYF
TRBJ2-3,TRBV7-2,CASSQTSRGDTQYF
TRBJ2-5,TRBV5-4,CASRRDFERQETQYF
TRBJ1-1,TRBV29-1,CSADRALNTEAFF
TRBJ1-1,TRBV7-2,CASSFHSRPEAFF
TRBJ1-1,TRBV7-2,CASRRQYTEAFF
TRBJ1-1,TRBV7-9,CASSHVGEAFF
TRBJ1-6,TRBV7-9,CASSLATGASSSYNSPLHF
TRBJ2-3,TRBV20-1,CSARGWSTDTQYF
TRBJ1-3,TRBV6-8,CASSHNSGNTIYF
TRBJ2-5,TRBV7-9,CASSTRRQGAGETQYF
TRBJ1-2,TRBV7-2,CASLLNRGYGYTF
TRBJ2-1,TRBV12-3/TRBV12-4,CASIPSGRAQAEQFF
TRBJ2-5,TRBV6-2/TRBV6-3,CASSSGEQETQYF
TRBJ1-2,TRBV7-2,CASSLDGGWGYTF
TRBJ1-5,TRBV6-8,CASSRPPGQHF
TRBJ1-1,TRBV7-8,CASSPSLGGTEAFF
TRBJ2-7,TRBV7-2,CASSSRRLGNYEQYF
TRBJ2-7,TRBV10-3,CAISETGGPSYEQYF
TRBJ2-7,TRBV20-1,CSATITPGPGSEQYF
TRBJ1-5,TRBV2,CASRGQSNQPQHF
TRBJ1-5,TRBV7-2,CASSSRDPTEPQHF
TRBJ1-2,TRBV20-1,CSAKRQTGQQYGYTF
TRBJ1-1,TRBV6-2/TRBV6-3,CASKLPERTEAFF
TRBJ2-1,TRBV7-2,CASSLGDRRSEQFF
TRBJ2-6,TRBV7-8,CASSLARAGALSGANVLTF
TRBJ1-1,TRBV28,CASSFPGSGEAFF
TRBJ1-6,TRBV6-2/TRBV6-3,CASSYSIRSPLHF
TRBJ2-5,TRBV7-8,CASSLFLQETQYF